This passage covers 16 T cell receptor beta chains from one sample sequenced in a study of blood T cell repertoires in COVID-19. The protocol was immunoSEQ multiplex PCR, while the TCRdb copy is restricted to in-frame clones and leaves out a portion. The repertoire includes about 22,000 clones, about 90% of them detected once, and roughly 2.5% sits in the top ten. The sample was peripheral blood. Receptors originate from a man between 70 and 80 years old with acute or convalescent COVID-19.

This chain uses TRBV28 with TRBJ1-5; TRBD1 aligns across 8 bases. Germline-derived CDR1 and CDR2 are MDHEN and SYDVKM. V shed 8 bases, J shed 3 bases, and the junction held 12 bases outside the gene matches. The CDR3 runs 16 residues. CDR3: CASAWQGAIINQPQHF. The DNA of the CDR3 is TGTGCCAGCGCATGGCAGGGGGCGATTATCAATCAGCCCCAGCATTTT.

The chain links TRBV6-6 to TRBJ2-5, with D tentatively TRBD1 (5 bases). The germline V and J ends were trimmed by 0 bases and 2 bases, with 7 bases remaining between them. This CDR3 has 14 amino acids. CDR1 is MNHNY and CDR2 is SVGAGI in the germline V gene (reference sequence). The CDR3 sequence is CASSYSGQQETQYF. The CDR3 DNA sequence: TGTGCCAGCAGTTACTCGGGGCAACAAGAGACCCAGTACTTC.

CDR3 DNA sequence: TGTGCCAGCAGCTTAATCACATGGACAGGCGCTAACTATGGCTACACCTTC. Amino acids: CASSLITWTGANYGYTF. The rearrangement uses TRBV7-2 and TRBJ1-2; 7 positions agree with TRBD1. Germline V gene data show CDR1 as SGHTA and CDR2 as FQGNSA. Unmatched junction bases numbered 9, after V lost 2 bases and J lost 0 bases. This CDR3 region has 17 residues. Together with reference TRBV7-2 and TRBJ1-2, the CDR3 gives the full variable domain: GAGVSQSPSNKVTEKGKDVELRCDPISGHTALYWYRQSLGQGLEFLIYFQGNSAPDKSGLPSDRFSAERTGGSVSTLTIQRTQQEDSAVYLCASSLITWTGANYGYTFGSGTRLTVV.

The chain employs TRBV9 and TRBJ1-6; 9 nucleotides agree with TRBD1. CDR1 and CDR2 (germline): SGDLS, YYNGEE. This CDR3 is 14 amino acids long. The V segment lost 2 bases and the J segment 6 bases; nucleotides outside the gene matches: 0. CDR3 coding DNA: TGTGCCAGCAGCGTGGGACAGGGTAATTCACCCCTCCACTTT. Translated: CASSVGQGNSPLHF.

This chain connects TRBV11-2 to TRBJ2-1; D remains unclear. The germline V and J ends were trimmed by 0 bases and 4 bases, with 7 bases remaining between them. This CDR3 comprises 14 residues. Looked up from germline, CDR1 is SGHAT and CDR2 is FQNNGV. CDR3 region: CASSLDHLYNEQFF. The DNA of the CDR3 is TGTGCCAGCAGCTTAGATCACCTATACAATGAGCAGTTCTTC. Together with reference TRBV11-2 and TRBJ2-1, the CDR3 gives the full variable domain: EAGVAQSPRYKIIEKRQSVAFWCNPISGHATLYWYQQILGQGPKLLIQFQNNGVVDDSQLPKDRFSAERLKGVDSTLKIQPAKLEDSAVYLCASSLDHLYNEQFFGPGTRLTVL.

The genes are TRBV28 and TRBJ1-6; no definite D call. In germline, CDR1 is MDHEN, CDR2 SYDVKM. V lost 6 bases to trimming and J lost 9 bases, with 21 bases between them. The CDR3 loop spans 16 amino acids. The CDR3 DNA sequence: TGTGCCAGCAGCCTACCCCTGGGCCAGAATAGTTCACCCCTCCACTTT. It encodes CASSLPLGQNSSPLHF.

The rearrangement uses TRBV7-9 and TRBJ2-7, with 7 bases lining up with TRBD1. Germline CDR1 SEHNR, CDR2 FQNEAQ (reference sequence). The CDR3 loop spans 14 amino acids. V shed 4 bases and J 3 bases; nucleotides not matched to a gene: 6. The CDR3 spells CASSSQGVVYEQYF. DNA of the CDR3: TGTGCCAGCAGCTCTCAGGGGGTAGTCTACGAGCAGTACTTC.

This sequence joins TRBV19 and TRBJ2-7; the D gene is possibly TRBD2 (5 bases). The CDR3 has 14 amino acids. The V end was cut by 0 bases, the J end by 3 bases, with 9 bases between. The germline CDR1 and CDR2 sequences are LNHDA and SQIVND (reference sequence). The CDR3 reads CASSIDASYYEQYF. The CDR3 DNA reads as TGTGCCAGTAGTATAGATGCTAGCTACTACGAGCAGTACTTC.

This chain uses TRBV20-1 with TRBJ1-5, with D possibly TRBD1 on 5 matching bases. Germline V gene sequence: CDR1 DFQATT, CDR2 SNEGSKA (reference sequence). The germline V and J ends were trimmed by 3 bases and 7 bases, with 16 bases remaining between them. The CDR3 has 14 amino acids. The CDR3 DNA sequence: TGCAGTGCTAGTCCCCAGGGAATTATACAGCCCCAGCATTTT. Amino acid sequence: CSASPQGIIQPQHF.

This clone was seen once. The genes are TRBV10-1 and TRBJ2-1; 9 bases are shared with TRBD1. The V gene end was trimmed by 5 bases and the J gene end by 6 bases; junction bases not matched to a gene: 8. The CDR3 spans 15 residues. From germline, CDR1 is WNHNN and CDR2 SYGVQD (reference sequence). CDR3 sequence (DNA): TGCGCCAGCAGTTTCGGGACAGGGATCGGCAATGAGCAGTTCTTC. As protein: CASSFGTGIGNEQFF.

The J gene is TRBJ2-2, the V gene TRBV3-1 (or the pseudogene TRBV3-2); 8 bases align to TRBD1. The J segment lost 6 bases and the V segment lost 3 bases, leaving 9 bases of the junction unmatched. CDR1 is LGHDT, CDR2 YNNKEL, per germline (reference sequence). CDR3 length: 16 amino acids. CDR3 sequence reads: CASSQGGQGRSGELFF. DNA of the CDR3: TGTGCCAGCAGCCAGGGTGGACAGGGACGATCCGGGGAGCTGTTTTTT.

This chain uses TRBV28 with TRBJ1-4, with TRBD1 as a possible D gene (5 bases). The CDR3 sequence is 15 residues long. The V gene's germline CDR1 is MDHEN and CDR2 SYDVKM. With 3 bases removed from V and 3 bases from J, the gap between germline ends came to 11 bases. CDR3 amino acids: CASSLTDSPNEKLFF. Here the CDR3 DNA reads TGTGCCAGCAGTTTGACAGACAGCCCTAATGAAAAACTGTTTTTT.

This chain uses TRBV28 with TRBJ1-4; D is perhaps TRBD1 (6 bases). The CDR3 covers 15 residues. The germline V and J ends were trimmed by 4 bases and 7 bases, with 16 bases remaining between them. The germline CDR1 and CDR2 sequences are MDHEN and SYDVKM. The CDR3 DNA is TGTGCCAGCAGTTCTGAGGGGGAGGGTGGTGAAAAACTGTTTTTT. Its translation: CASSSEGEGGEKLFF.

This rearrangement joins TRBV27 to TRBJ2-7, with D perhaps TRBD2 (6 bases). The V gene's germline CDR1 is MNHEY and CDR2 SMNVEV (reference sequence). CDR3 size: 23 residues. V lost 1 base to trimming and J lost 3 bases, with 37 bases between them. The CDR3 loop is CASSLYLPDPGGVSRRAVYEQYF. The CDR3, as DNA: TGTGCCAGCAGTTTATACCTACCTGACCCCGGAGGCGTTAGCCGGAGGGCGGTCTACGAGCAGTACTTC.

The V and J genes are TRBV7-9 and TRBJ2-7, with 7 positions matching TRBD2. This CDR3 is built from 18 residues. V trimming: 5 bases; J trimming: 2 bases; junction bases outside the gene matches: 18. Germline V lookup: CDR1 SEHNR, CDR2 FQNEAQ (reference sequence). The CDR3 DNA sequence: TGTGCCAGCAGCCTCGAGGGTTCTAGCGGAATATCACCCTACGAGCAGTACTTC. Amino acids: CASSLEGSSGISPYEQYF.

This clone was seen once. J is TRBJ2-6 and V is TRBV27, with 11 bases identical to TRBD1. Germline V gene sequence: CDR1 MNHEY, CDR2 SMNVEV (reference sequence). The J segment lost 2 bases and the V segment lost 1 base, leaving 4 bases of the junction unmatched. The CDR3 sequence is 18 residues long. CDR3 in DNA: TGTGCCAGCAGTTTATTGGGACAGGGGGTCCCTGGGGCCAACGTCCTGACTTTC. Amino acids: CASSLLGQGVPGANVLTF.